One and the same sample provided the 8 T cell receptor beta chains below, sequenced in a study of T cell responses to AZD1222 COVID-19 vaccine. Sequencing used immunoSEQ multiplex PCR; TCRdb keeps in-frame clones, though not all of them. Of about 99,000 clones in the sample, about 90% were seen once. Material: peripheral blood, obtained on day 0 of AZD1222 vaccination. The source of these receptors is an adult in good health.

J is TRBJ2-1 and V is TRBV5-1; D remains ambiguous. This CDR3 has 15 residues. V was clipped by 0 bases and J by 6 bases, with 13 bases between them. Per germline, CDR1 SGHRS and CDR2 YFSETQ. The CDR3 nucleotides read TGCGCCAGCAGCTTGGGTGGCGGATCGCGCAATGAGCAGTTCTTC. Translation gives CASSLGGGSRNEQFF.

The chain couples TRBV6-5 to TRBJ2-7, with 10 bases identical to TRBD1. This CDR3 region has 14 residues. V trimming: 5 bases; J trimming: 6 bases; junction bases outside the gene matches: 7. CDR1 MNHEY and CDR2 SVGAGI come from the germline V gene. The CDR3 reads CASSTGTGDREQYV. In DNA form, the CDR3 reads TGTGCCAGCAGTACCGGGACAGGGGATCGCGAGCAGTACGTC.

The chain combines TRBV6-1 with TRBJ2-7; 7 nucleotides align to TRBD2. This CDR3 has 15 residues. Trimming removed 2 bases from V and 5 bases from J; junction bases left unmatched: 9. Per germline, CDR1 MNHNS and CDR2 SASEGT. CDR3 in amino acids: CASSESRAGRDEQYV. CDR3 coding DNA: TGTGCCAGCAGTGAAAGTCGTGCAGGGAGGGACGAGCAGTACGTC.

V and J are TRBV29-1 and TRBJ1-2; D not resolved. Germline V CDR1 and CDR2: SQVTM, ANQGSEA. Trimming took off 2 bases at V and 8 bases at J, with 15 bases between the two ends. The CDR3 has 13 residues. The CDR3 sequence is CSVELGDLVGYTF. The CDR3 nucleotides read TGCAGCGTTGAATTGGGCGACTTGGTGGGCTACACCTTC.

The chain links TRBV12-3 or TRBV12-4 to TRBJ2-7, with a possible D match to TRBD1 (6 bases). The CDR3 runs 12 residues. Trimming removed 5 bases from V and 3 bases from J, with 8 bases in between. The CDR3 bases are TGTGCCAGCAGTCGGACAGACTACGAGCAGTACTTC. Its translation is CASSRTDYEQYF.

The CDR3 region has the DNA TGTGCCAGCAGCCCCGTTGGGGGATCCGATTCACCCCTCCACTTT. Protein: CASSPVGGSDSPLHF. The chain is built from TRBV11-2 and TRBJ1-6; weak D call: TRBD1 (5 bases). CDR1 SGHAT and CDR2 FQNNGV come from the germline V gene. The V end was cut by 5 bases, the J end by 8 bases, with 16 bases between. The length of the CDR3 is 15 residues. Variable domain in full (rest from reference TRBV11-2 and TRBJ1-6): EAGVAQSPRYKIIEKRQSVAFWCNPISGHATLYWYQQILGQGPKLLIQFQNNGVVDDSQLPKDRFSAERLKGVDSTLKIQPAKLEDSAVYLCASSPVGGSDSPLHFGNGTRLTVT.

The chain has TRBV9 and TRBJ2-2; 9 bases are a match to TRBD1. Germline V CDR1 and CDR2: SGDLS, YYNGEE. V shed 3 bases and J 6 bases; nucleotides not matched to a gene: 9. The CDR3 consists of 16 residues. The CDR3 spells CASSDPSGQGAGELFF. The CDR3 DNA sequence: TGTGCCAGCAGCGATCCATCGGGACAGGGTGCCGGGGAGCTGTTTTTT.

The CDR3: CASSLALTGTDTQYF. CDR3 DNA sequence: TGCGCCAGCAGCTTGGCCTTAACAGGCACAGATACGCAGTATTTT. The V gene is TRBV5-1, the J gene TRBJ2-3, with D hard to call. This CDR3 contains 15 residues. Germline V gene data show CDR1 as SGHRS and CDR2 as YFSETQ. The ends were cut back, 0 bases at V and 1 base at J, with 9 bases in the middle.